The 21 T cell receptor beta chains below all came from one sample that was sequenced in a study of Graves' ophthalmopathy and Graves' hyperthyroidism. Amplification targeted the TCR beta CDR3 regions, with RNA transcripts as the source material. RT-PCR in the first round used HTBI primers; a second-round multiplex PCR followed. TCRdb re-derived calls from the multiplex PCR reads in MiXCR, one entry per CDR3 protein. The profile shows some 400,000 distinct CDR3 sequences, around 20% of them singletons. The material sequenced was peripheral blood. Every receptor here comes from a woman younger than 30 with Graves' ophthalmopathy.

This clonotype occurred many times. This rearrangement joins TRBV7-2 to TRBJ2-5; 14 bases match TRBD2. The ends lost 1 base at V and 2 bases at J; junction bases unmatched: 3. This CDR3 contains 17 residues. CDR1 is SGHTA, CDR2 FQGNSA, per germline. The CDR3 loop is CASSLGLAGGWQETQYF. The CDR3 DNA sequence: TGTGCCAGCAGCTTAGGACTAGCGGGAGGGTGGCAAGAGACCCAGTACTTC.

This clonotype was counted only a few times. The chain is built from TRBV6-2 or TRBV6-3 and TRBJ1-5; TRBD1 is a possible D gene (5 bases). V was shortened by 9 bases and J by 7 bases, with 19 bases between the two germline ends. The CDR3 covers 14 residues. Germline lookup yields CDR1 MNHEY and CDR2 SVGEGT. The DNA for the CDR3 is TGTGCCAGTACATCCTCAGGGACTGGACAGCCCCAGCATTTT. It specifies CASTSSGTGQPQHF.

This clonotype was detected many times. V is TRBV4-3 and J is TRBJ2-2, with a possible D match to TRBD2 (6 bases). Trimming left V 0 bases short and J 2 bases short, with 10 bases between. Germline lookup yields CDR1 LGHNA and CDR2 YSLEER. CDR3 length equals 16 residues. As DNA, the CDR3 is TGCGCCAGCAGCCAAGAGAGGGGAGGCAACACCGGGGAGCTGTTTTTT. Its translation: CASSQERGGNTGELFF.

The chain is built from TRBV6-1 and TRBJ2-3, with D perhaps TRBD1 or TRBD2 (5 bases each). The germline CDR1 and CDR2 sequences are MNHNS and SASEGT. Between the trimmed V and J ends, which lost 3 bases and 2 bases, there was a span of 9 bases. The CDR3 sequence is 14 residues long. The DNA of the CDR3 is TGTGCCAGCAGTGAGGGACGGGACACAGATACGCAGTATTTT. Translated: CASSEGRDTDTQYF.

This clonotype was seen more than once but under ten times. The CDR3 DNA reads as TGTGCCAGCAGCTTAGCTTGGCGGGAGTCGCAAGAGACCCAGTACTTC. This gives the protein CASSLAWRESQETQYF. The V and J genes are TRBV7-2 and TRBJ2-5; 7 bases line up with TRBD2. Trimming took 0 bases from V and 2 from J; bases not matched to a gene: 6. The CDR3 runs 16 residues. Germline lookup yields CDR1 SGHTA and CDR2 FQGNSA. The whole variable domain, remainder taken from reference TRBV7-2 and TRBJ2-5, is GAGVSQSPSNKVTEKGKDVELRCDPISGHTALYWYRQSLGQGLEFLIYFQGNSAPDKSGLPSDRFSAERTGGSVSTLTIQRTQQEDSAVYLCASSLAWRESQETQYFGPGTRLLVL.

This clonotype was counted many times. The rearrangement joins TRBV12-3 or TRBV12-4 to TRBJ2-5; 8 bases are shared with TRBD2. With V trimmed by 5 bases and J by 6 bases, 14 bases remained unmatched. There are 16 residues in the CDR3. CDR3 loop: CASSPRPAGDRQTQYF. CDR3 in DNA: TGTGCCAGCAGTCCCAGGCCAGCGGGAGACCGGCAGACCCAGTACTTC.

The sample holds a few counts of this clonotype. The V and J genes are TRBV30 and TRBJ1-1, with D perhaps TRBD1 (5 bases). V was trimmed by 1 base and J by 8 bases, leaving 11 bases between them. The CDR3 totals 12 residues. CDR1 is GTSNPN and CDR2 is SVGIG in the germline V gene (reference sequence). The CDR3 nucleotides are TGTGCCTGGAGTGGGGGTCAGGGAGAAGCTTTCTTT. Encoded protein: CAWSGGQGEAFF.

Many counts were recorded for this clonotype. The chain combines TRBV28 with TRBJ1-1; possible D gene TRBD1, 5 bases. This CDR3 is built from 16 residues. The V gene lost 5 bases and the J gene lost 0 bases, with 16 bases spanning the gap. Germline CDR1 MDHEN, CDR2 SYDVKM. The CDR3 loop is CASSRPWGSMNTEAFF. CDR3 nucleotides: TGTGCCAGCAGTCGCCCGTGGGGGTCCATGAACACTGAAGCTTTCTTT.

In its sample, this clonotype was seen many times. This chain links TRBV6-2 or TRBV6-3 with TRBJ1-1; 8 bases agree with TRBD1. The length of the CDR3 is 18 residues. CDR1 MNHEY and CDR2 SVGEGT come from the germline V gene. The J segment lost 1 base and the V segment lost 0 bases, leaving 10 bases of the junction unmatched. The CDR3 region has the DNA TGTGCCAGCAGTTACTCGACCAGGGGGCGAAGCCAGAACACTGAAGCTTTCTTT. Protein product: CASSYSTRGRSQNTEAFF.

This clonotype showed up many times. CDR3: CASKTGTTRSETQYF. In nucleotides, the CDR3 is TGTGCCAGCAAAACCGGGACTACGCGCTCCGAGACCCAGTACTTC. The chain combines TRBV12-3 or TRBV12-4 with TRBJ2-5, with TRBD2 matching 7 bases. This CDR3 spans 15 amino acids. V lost 7 bases and J lost 5; bases outside the gene matches: 13.

This clonotype was found many times. Here the CDR3 DNA reads TGTGCCACAACTATCAGGCAGGGATTAAGCTACGAGCAGTACTTC. Its protein product is CATTIRQGLSYEQYF. The gene calls are TRBV19 and TRBJ2-7, with D possibly TRBD1 on 5 matching bases. The length of the CDR3 is 15 residues. Germline V lookup: CDR1 LNHDA, CDR2 SQIVND (reference sequence). Trimming cost V 10 bases and J 3 bases, with 22 bases left between them.

This clonotype was picked up many times. The rearrangement uses TRBV28 and TRBJ2-7, with TRBD1 matching over 12 bases. The germline gives CDR1 MDHEN, CDR2 SYDVKM. CDR3 size: 15 residues. V dropped 5 bases and J dropped 9; count of bases not matched to a gene: 11. The CDR3 sequence is CASSPRGQGASAQYF. The CDR3, as DNA: TGTGCCAGCAGTCCTCGGGGACAGGGGGCTTCCGCGCAGTACTTC.

In this sample, this clonotype turned up many times. The V call is TRBV7-2, the J call TRBJ1-2; weak D call: TRBD1 (5 bases). The germline CDR1 and CDR2 sequences are SGHTA and FQGNSA. Trimming pared 5 bases from V and 4 bases from J, leaving 8 bases between. The CDR3 contains 12 residues. CDR3 DNA sequence: TGTGCCAGCAGCCGTGGGGGCTATGGCTACACCTTC. It specifies CASSRGGYGYTF.

This clonotype has at least ten counts. The rearrangement uses TRBV9 and TRBJ2-5; D possibly uses TRBD1 or TRBD2 (5 bases each). The germline V gene has CDR1 SGDLS and CDR2 YYNGEE. The CDR3 consists of 14 residues. Trimming took off 4 bases at V and 2 bases at J, with 12 bases between the two ends. In DNA, the CDR3 is TGTGCCAGCAGCCCCTGGGGGAATCAAGAGACCCAGTACTTC. This translates into CASSPWGNQETQYF.

Many counts were recorded for this clonotype. The V and J genes are TRBV7-3 and TRBJ1-3, with D possibly TRBD1 on 5 matching bases. CDR3 size: 13 residues. The germline gives CDR1 SGHTA, CDR2 FQGTGA. Trimming stripped 3 bases from V and 2 bases from J, with 5 bases between. The CDR3 bases are TGTGCCAGCAGCTTGGGGCCTGGAAACACCATATATTTT. It translates to CASSLGPGNTIYF.

The chain's CDR3 is CASSQDLTARPGNTIYF. The CDR3 nucleotides read TGTGCCAGCAGCCAAGATCTAACGGCGCGCCCGGGAAACACCATATATTTT. The chain couples TRBV14 to TRBJ1-3; D is unresolved. Germline V CDR1 and CDR2: SGHDN, FVKESK. The CDR3 extends over 17 amino acids. V was trimmed by 0 bases and J by 4 bases, leaving 16 bases between them.

This clonotype was picked up many times. The chain has TRBV10-3 and TRBJ1-5; 9 nucleotides line up with TRBD1. CDR3 length equals 15 residues. Germline values: CDR1 ENHRY, CDR2 SYGVKD. Trimming at V came to 6 bases and at J to 5 bases, leaving 8 bases not matched to a gene. CDR3 residues: CAISDGTGKHQPQHF. In DNA form, the CDR3 reads TGTGCCATCAGCGACGGGACAGGGAAACATCAGCCCCAGCATTTT.

This clonotype was counted many times. V usage is TRBV29-1 and J usage is TRBJ2-5; possibly TRBD1 for D (7 bases). The V end lost 3 bases, the J end lost 7 bases, and 21 bases lay between the germline ends. The V gene's germline CDR1 is SQVTM and CDR2 ANQGSEA. The CDR3 contains 15 residues. This CDR3 is CSVEDVEGARGTQYF. The CDR3 region has the DNA TGCAGCGTTGAGGACGTGGAGGGGGCGCGCGGGACCCAGTACTTC.

This clonotype was picked up many times. The chain combines TRBV12-3 or TRBV12-4 with TRBJ2-7; TRBD1 or TRBD2 may be the D gene (6 bases each). Trimming removed 3 bases from V and 2 bases from J, with 17 bases in between. CDR3 size: 16 residues. The CDR3 DNA reads TGTGCCAGCAGTTTGAGGGGGAGGAACTACCCCTACGAGCAGTACTTC. Protein sequence: CASSLRGRNYPYEQYF.

The gene calls are TRBV20-1 and TRBJ1-2; tentatively, D is TRBD1 (5 bases). Germline values: CDR1 DFQATT, CDR2 SNEGSKA (reference sequence). V lost 3 bases to trimming and J lost 4 bases, with 12 bases between them. The CDR3 extends over 13 amino acids. CDR3: CSASGRGLYGYTF. The CDR3 coding sequence is TGCAGTGCTAGTGGCCGGGGCCTCTATGGCTACACCTTC.

This clonotype was counted only a few times. This chain joins TRBV3-1 and TRBJ2-5; D unclear. The CDR3 has 13 residues. Per germline, CDR1 LGHDT and CDR2 YNNKEL (reference sequence). The germline V and J ends were trimmed by 3 bases and 4 bases, with 9 bases remaining between them. The CDR3 bases are TGTGCCAGCAGCCATAATAAGAGAGAGACCCAGTACTTC. Translating it yields CASSHNKRETQYF.